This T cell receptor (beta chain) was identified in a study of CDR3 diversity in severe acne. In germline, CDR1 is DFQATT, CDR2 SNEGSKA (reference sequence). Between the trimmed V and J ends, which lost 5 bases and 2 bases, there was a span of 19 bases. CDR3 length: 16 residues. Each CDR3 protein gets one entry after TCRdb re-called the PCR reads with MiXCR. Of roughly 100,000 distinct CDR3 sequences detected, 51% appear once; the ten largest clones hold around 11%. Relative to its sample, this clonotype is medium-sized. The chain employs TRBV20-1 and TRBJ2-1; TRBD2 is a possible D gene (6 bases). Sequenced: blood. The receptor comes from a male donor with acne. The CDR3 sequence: CSAGGVDGSPYNEQFF. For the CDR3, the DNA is TGCAGTGCTGGCGGAGTTGACGGGAGTCCCTACAATGAGCAGTTCTTC.